Shown below are 18 T cell receptor beta chains from a single sample sequenced in a study of cytomegalovirus exposure and HLA in healthy donors (dated by TCRdb to between 2016 and 2019). The library was made by the immunoSEQ multiplex PCR assay. TCRdb retrieved this table from immuneACCESS and kept in-frame rearrangements only. Not all clones are present; in checked studies, unresolved V genes account for under half, and no reason is known for the remainder. The sample data list tens of thousands of clones, and roughly 94% of these were observed just once. About 6% of the sample is in the top ten clones. Sequenced material: PBMCs. These receptors were collected from a woman in her late teens or twenties in good health and CMV-seropositive.

The V call is TRBV28, the J call TRBJ2-3; 9 bases are a match to TRBD2. The CDR3 sequence is 14 residues long. The V gene's germline CDR1 is MDHEN and CDR2 SYDVKM. V gave up 2 bases and J gave up 14 bases; unmatched junction bases: 11. CDR3 bases: TGTGCCAGCAGTTTACTAGCGGGGACCCTAGGGGCGTATTTT. Encoded protein: CASSLLAGTLGAYF.

The chain is built from TRBV7-2 and TRBJ2-3, with 9 bases that match TRBD2. The CDR3 contains 13 residues. The germline gives CDR1 SGHTA, CDR2 FQGNSA. Germline trimming cut 5 bases from V and 4 bases from J; bases unmatched to any gene: 1. The CDR3 is CASSAGGPDTQYF. CDR3 in DNA: TGTGCCAGCAGCGCGGGGGGGCCAGATACGCAGTATTTT. Looking up the rest from reference TRBV7-2 and TRBJ2-3 gives the full variable domain: GAGVSQSPSNKVTEKGKDVELRCDPISGHTALYWYRQSLGQGLEFLIYFQGNSAPDKSGLPSDRFSAERTGGSVSTLTIQRTQQEDSAVYLCASSAGGPDTQYFGPGTRLTVL.

This CDR3 reads CAISEGQPYEQYF. In DNA form, the CDR3 reads TGTGCCATCAGTGAAGGACAGCCATACGAGCAGTACTTC. V and J are TRBV10-3 and TRBJ2-7, with D possibly being TRBD1 (6 bases). Germline V lookup: CDR1 ENHRY, CDR2 SYGVKD. V was trimmed by 3 bases and J by 4 bases, leaving 10 bases between them. The CDR3 has 13 residues.

The rearrangement uses TRBV30 and TRBJ1-5; a possible D gene is TRBD1 (5 bases). V dropped 1 base and J dropped 1 base, with 11 bases sitting between them. Germline CDR1 and CDR2: GTSNPN and SVGIG (reference sequence). The CDR3 covers 15 residues. CDR3 coding DNA: TGTGCCTGGAGTGAGTGGGGGGGGAGCAATCAGCCCCAGCATTTT. Its translation: CAWSEWGGSNQPQHF.

The V gene is TRBV5-6, the J gene TRBJ2-3, with D maybe TRBD2 (6 bases). The CDR3 runs 15 residues. Germline V gene data show CDR1 as SGHDT and CDR2 as YYEEEE. Deletions cut 0 bases from V and 2 bases from J, with 10 bases between. CDR3 DNA sequence: TGTGCCAGCAGCTTGGGACTAGGGGACACAGATACGCAGTATTTT. Translation: CASSLGLGDTDTQYF.

The V and J genes are TRBV6-4 and TRBJ2-2; 11 nucleotides line up with TRBD1. The CDR3 contains 14 residues. Germline V lookup: CDR1 MRHNA, CDR2 SNTAGT. With 6 bases clipped from V and 4 bases from J, the junction kept 1 base outside the gene matches. The CDR3 loop reads CASRGTGGTGELFF. CDR3 coding DNA: TGTGCCAGCAGGGGGACAGGGGGCACCGGGGAGCTGTTTTTT.

This clone has just a few counts. This chain joins TRBV5-5 and TRBJ1-2; D is unresolved. CDR1 SGHKS and CDR2 YYEKEE come from the germline V gene (reference sequence). V dropped 5 bases and J dropped 4 bases, with 9 bases sitting between them. The CDR3 loop spans 12 amino acids. The CDR3 region has the DNA TGTGCCAGCAGTGGAGCTACCTATGGCTACACCTTC. This codes for CASSGATYGYTF.

The V call is TRBV28, the J call TRBJ2-7; tentative D call: TRBD1 (6 bases). The V end lost 6 bases, the J end lost 4 bases, and 13 bases lay between the germline ends. The CDR3 is 13 residues long. In germline, CDR1 is MDHEN, CDR2 SYDVKM. CDR3 sequence reads: CASSPVRGYEQYF. In DNA form, the CDR3 reads TGTGCCAGCAGCCCAGTGAGGGGGTACGAGCAGTACTTC.

This clone was picked up one time. The J gene is TRBJ2-5, the V gene TRBV6-1; TRBD1 matches at 11 bases. There are 14 residues in the CDR3. Germline V gene lookup returns CDR1 MNHNS and CDR2 SASEGT. The V and J ends lost 8 bases and 7 bases, in that order; junction bases with no gene match: 9. The DNA of the CDR3 is TGTGCCAGCGGGGGACAGGGGGGACTTGGGACCCAGTACTTC. Translating it yields CASGGQGGLGTQYF.

The chain combines TRBV9 with TRBJ2-2; 7 nucleotides match TRBD2. Germline trimming cut 0 bases from V and 7 bases from J; bases unmatched to any gene: 6. Germline values: CDR1 SGDLS, CDR2 YYNGEE. The CDR3 length is 15 residues. CDR3 sequence reads: CASSVAGSGGGELFF. For the CDR3, the DNA is TGTGCCAGCAGCGTAGCTGGGTCGGGAGGCGGGGAGCTGTTTTTT. The variable domain in full, completed from reference TRBV9 and TRBJ2-2, reads DSGVTQTPKHLITATGQRVTLRCSPRSGDLSVYWYQQSLDQGLQFLIQYYNGEERAKGNILERFSAQQFPDLHSELNLSSLELGDSALYFCASSVAGSGGGELFFGEGSRLTVL.

The rearrangement uses TRBV6-6 and TRBJ2-7; 8 positions match TRBD1. The CDR3 covers 15 residues. J was trimmed by 1 base and V by 6 bases; bases with no gene match: 8. Germline-derived CDR1 and CDR2 are MNHNY and SVGAGI (reference sequence). This CDR3 is CASSWGQDISYEQYF. The CDR3 DNA reads TGTGCCAGCAGCTGGGGACAGGATATTTCCTACGAGCAGTACTTC.

The V gene is TRBV5-1, the J gene TRBJ2-2; 10 nucleotides line up with TRBD2. The germline V gene has CDR1 SGHRS and CDR2 YFSETQ. There are 18 residues in the CDR3. Unmatched junction bases numbered 15, after V lost 5 bases and J lost 5 bases. Here the CDR3 DNA reads TGCGCCAGCAGACCTGTCCCCCCTAGCGGGAGAGATACCGGGGAGCTGTTTTTT. Translation: CASRPVPPSGRDTGELFF.

V is TRBV14 and J is TRBJ2-7; 7 bases are a match to TRBD2. This CDR3 has 17 residues. Germline values: CDR1 SGHDN, CDR2 FVKESK. The trim removed 1 base at V and 2 bases at J, leaving 11 bases unmatched. The CDR3 sequence is CASSQGPSGINPYEQYF. The CDR3 bases are TGTGCCAGCAGCCAAGGGCCCAGCGGGATTAATCCCTACGAGCAGTACTTC.

J is TRBJ2-5 and V is TRBV11-2; a possible D gene is TRBD2 (6 bases). Germline CDR1 reads SGHAT; CDR2 reads FQNNGV. Trimming left V 5 bases short and J 2 bases short, with 18 bases between. The CDR3 is 16 amino acids. DNA of the CDR3: TGTGCCAGCAGCCACGCTACGGGACTGGTACAAGAGACCCAGTACTTC. Protein sequence: CASSHATGLVQETQYF. The whole variable domain, remainder taken from reference TRBV11-2 and TRBJ2-5, is EAGVAQSPRYKIIEKRQSVAFWCNPISGHATLYWYQQILGQGPKLLIQFQNNGVVDDSQLPKDRFSAERLKGVDSTLKIQPAKLEDSAVYLCASSHATGLVQETQYFGPGTRLLVL.

This clone has a single count. The V call is TRBV11-2, the J call TRBJ2-4; D unclear. Per the germline V gene, CDR1 is SGHAT and CDR2 is FQNNGV. CDR3 length: 16 residues. Trimming took off 0 bases at V and 9 bases at J, with 18 bases between the two ends. The CDR3 region is CASSLDKRFLDGIQYF. CDR3 sequence (DNA): TGTGCCAGCAGCTTAGATAAGCGATTCCTAGATGGCATTCAGTACTTC.

The CDR3 region is CASSPRTSSYNEQFF. The CDR3 DNA reads as TGTGCCAGTAGTCCTCGGACTAGCTCCTACAATGAGCAGTTCTTC. The chain is built from TRBV19 and TRBJ2-1, with 7 bases lining up with TRBD2. The CDR3 totals 15 residues. With V trimmed by 5 bases and J by 0 bases, 4 bases remained unmatched. The germline gives CDR1 LNHDA, CDR2 SQIVND (reference sequence). Based on the CDR3 plus reference TRBV19 and TRBJ2-1, the full variable domain is DGGITQSPKYLFRKEGQNVTLSCEQNLNHDAMYWYRQDPGQGLRLIYYSQIVNDFQKGDIAEGYSVSREKKESFPLTVTSAQKNPTAFYLCASSPRTSSYNEQFFGPGTRLTVL.

V usage is TRBV27 and J usage is TRBJ1-1; D is ambiguous. The length of the CDR3 is 14 residues. V lost 2 bases, J lost 0 bases, and 7 bases lay in between. Per the germline V gene, CDR1 is MNHEY and CDR2 is SMNVEV (reference sequence). The chain's CDR3 is CASSLAALNTEAFF. In nucleotides, the CDR3 is TGTGCCAGCAGTTTAGCGGCATTGAACACTGAAGCTTTCTTT.

V is TRBV2 and J is TRBJ2-5; 10 nucleotides agree with TRBD2. V shed 7 bases and J 5 bases; nucleotides not matched to a gene: 7. This CDR3 is 14 amino acids long. Germline CDR1 SNHLY, CDR2 FYNNEI. CDR3: CASMTSGRGETQYF. CDR3 nucleotide sequence: TGTGCCAGCATGACCAGCGGGAGGGGGGAGACCCAGTACTTC.